This passage covers 8 T cell receptor beta chains from one sample sequenced in a study of Ad26.COV2.S vaccination and SARS-CoV-2 variants. Only in-frame clones appear in the TCRdb table, and some are missing; sequencing was by immunoSEQ multiplex PCR. The table shows some 350,000 clones, with almost 90% occurring only once. As to treatment: roughly 19 received Ad26.COV2.S at low or high dose, single or two shots; roughly five received placebo; per-sample allocation not given. Following the first vaccine or placebo injection, samples were taken on day 63. The sample in question was peripheral blood, obtained in a trial of Ad26.COV2.S vaccine versus placebo. All receptors come from a person aged 18-65 years who received the Ad26.COV2.S COVID-19 vaccine or a placebo.

The chain is built from TRBV6-5 and TRBJ1-3; tentatively, D is TRBD1 (5 bases). V lost 7 bases to trimming and J lost 6 bases, with 13 bases between them. The CDR3 is 13 residues long. Germline-derived CDR1 and CDR2 are MNHEY and SVGAGI. The DNA of the CDR3 is TGTGCCAGCACCTCGGGGGTGGCAAACACCATATATTTT. Translation: CASTSGVANTIYF.

The chain links TRBV11-2 to TRBJ2-2, with TRBD1 matching over 7 bases. This CDR3 comprises 16 residues. Germline values: CDR1 SGHAT, CDR2 FQNNGV. J lost 5 bases, V lost 6 bases, and 12 bases had no gene match. CDR3 residues: CASRRPGTARTGELFF. CDR3 DNA sequence: TGTGCCAGCAGGCGACCCGGGACAGCTCGAACCGGGGAGCTGTTTTTT.

This clone appeared a few times. In DNA form, the CDR3 reads TGTGCCAGTAGCGGGCGGGACACCCCCTACGAGCAGTACTTC. This codes for CASSGRDTPYEQYF. This chain joins TRBV19 and TRBJ2-7; D may correspond to TRBD1 or TRBD2 (6 bases each). The germline V gene encodes CDR1 LNHDA and CDR2 SQIVND (reference sequence). V was trimmed by 6 bases and J by 2 bases, leaving 14 bases between them. CDR3 length equals 14 residues.

CDR3 protein: CASSAQKGPYEQYF. CDR3 DNA: TGCGCCAGCAGCGCCCAAAAGGGCCCCTACGAGCAGTACTTC. The chain joins TRBV5-1 to TRBJ2-7; D gene uncertain. V lost 4 bases, J lost 2 bases, and 13 bases lay in between. The germline V gene has CDR1 SGHRS and CDR2 YFSETQ. The CDR3 length is 14 residues.

The rearrangement links TRBV5-1 to TRBJ1-2, with D tentatively TRBD1 (5 bases). Germline CDR1 is SGHRS and CDR2 is YFSETQ. V dropped 4 bases and J dropped 5 bases, with 12 bases sitting between them. The CDR3 has 13 residues. CDR3: CASSTTDLYGYTF. The CDR3 nucleotides read TGCGCCAGCAGCACGACAGATCTTTATGGCTACACCTTC.

For the CDR3, the DNA is TGTGCCAGCAGCCCACAGGGTTCTCTGAACACTGAAGCTTTCTTT. It specifies CASSPQGSLNTEAFF. The chain is built from TRBV3-1 (or the pseudogene TRBV3-2) and TRBJ1-1; weak D call: TRBD1 (6 bases). CDR3 length: 15 residues. CDR1 is LGHDT, CDR2 YNNKEL, per germline (reference sequence). Trimming left V 4 bases short and J 0 bases short, with 12 bases between.

The rearrangement uses TRBV27 and TRBJ1-4; TRBD1 is a possible D gene (5 bases). The germline V gene encodes CDR1 MNHEY and CDR2 SMNVEV (reference sequence). V lost 4 bases and J 8 bases, leaving 14 bases between the germline ends. The CDR3 extends over 14 amino acids. The CDR3 DNA follows: TGTGCCAGCAGTTCCTCCGGGACCGCGGAAAAACTGTTTTTT. It specifies CASSSSGTAEKLFF.

The chain carries TRBV6-2 or TRBV6-3 and TRBJ2-3; no firm D call. Germline V gene sequence: CDR1 MNHEY, CDR2 SVGEGT. The V and J ends lost 0 bases and 4 bases respectively, with 20 bases between them. The CDR3 consists of 18 residues. The CDR3 DNA sequence: TGTGCCAGCAGTTACTCGCGGATCGATAGGACGGAGTCAGATACGCAGTATTTT. This gives the protein CASSYSRIDRTESDTQYF.